The rows below give T cell receptor beta chains drawn from one sample of a study of T cell repertoires in cytomegalovirus infection. TCRdb ran MiXCR on the reads and lists one entry per CDR3 protein. The sample has roughly 630,000 distinct CDR3 sequences; approximately 24% are singletons. Sequenced input: CD8+ T cells from PBMCs. These receptors all stem from a human donor in good health (CMV status not recorded). Some clones in this sample may be carry-over from other donors' samples. The CDR3 runs from the conserved cysteine through the conserved F or W. Each record gives: J gene, clone size, D gene, V gene, CDR3 DNA, CDR3 protein. A D gene is named only where the DNA matches it firmly. A clone size is listed for some rows: how often the clone was seen (once, few, many), or a class if it is expanded.

TRBJ2-1 | few | NA | TRBV5-6 | TGTGCCAGCAGCTTGTGGGCGGGGGACACCTACAATGAGCAGTTCTTC | CASSLWAGDTYNEQFF
TRBJ2-6 | NA | NA | TRBV20-1 | TGCAGTGCTAGAACGGGGGAGACCTTTGGGGCCAACGTCCTGACTTTC | CSARTGETFGANVLTF
TRBJ1-2 | NA | TRBD1 | TRBV2 | TGTGCCAGCCAGGGGGCGAGTGGCTACACCTTC | CASQGASGYTF
TRBJ2-1 | NA | NA | TRBV20-1 | TGCAGTCTTAATGAGCAGTTCTTC | CSLNEQFF
TRBJ2-7 | NA | NA | TRBV6-2/TRBV6-3 | TGTGCCAGCAGTTACTCGAACCCATACGAGCAGTACTTC | CASSYSNPYEQYF
TRBJ2-6 | NA | NA | TRBV29-1 | TGCAGCGTTTTTTTCTCGAGATCTGGGGCCAACGTCCTGACTTTC | CSVFFSRSGANVLTF
TRBJ1-5 | NA | TRBD1 | TRBV14 | TGTGCCAGCAACCAAACAGGGGGAGGTCAGCCCCAGCATTTT | CASNQTGGGQPQHF
TRBJ1-1 | few | NA | TRBV6-6 | TGTGCCAGCAGTTACCTCGGTGGACAGAGCACTGAAGCTTTCTTT | CASSYLGGQSTEAFF
TRBJ2-1 | NA | NA | TRBV7-4 | TGTGCCAGCAGGAGCCGGGGGGACAGGCCCGGTACCCAGAGCTCCTACAATGAGCAGTTCTTC | CASRSRGDRPGTQSSYNEQFF
TRBJ2-5 | many | TRBD1 | TRBV7-2 | TGTGCCAGCAGCCGCTGGGGACAGGGGGCACAAGAGACCCAGTACTTC | CASSRWGQGAQETQYF
TRBJ1-1 | NA | NA | TRBV7-4 | TGTGCCAGCAGCGTGAACAGGGACGGGGACACTGAAGCTTTCTTT | CASSVNRDGDTEAFF
TRBJ2-3 | NA | NA | TRBV15 | TGTGCCACCAGCAGAGATGATGCGGGTGCAGATACGCAGTATTTT | CATSRDDAGADTQYF
TRBJ2-3 | NA | NA | TRBV27 | TGTGCCAGCAGTACCGGGACGACTAGCACAGATACGCAGTATTTT | CASSTGTTSTDTQYF
TRBJ2-7 | few | NA | TRBV7-9 | TGTGCCAGCAGCCGAAGGACCGGCGAGCAGTACTTC | CASSRRTGEQYF
TRBJ2-1 | NA | NA | TRBV27 | TGTGCCAGCAGTCGTTCGTTCAATGAGCAGTTCTTC | CASSRSFNEQFF
TRBJ1-5 | many | NA | TRBV2 | TGTGCCAGCAGTGAAAGGGGAGGGGGGAGCAATCAGCCCCAGCATTTT | CASSERGGGSNQPQHF
TRBJ1-5 | NA | NA | TRBV7-9 | TGTGCCAGCAGCTTAGAGGGCTCAGTTAATCAGCCCCAGCATTTT | CASSLEGSVNQPQHF
TRBJ2-6 | few | NA | TRBV7-3 | TGTGCCAGCAGCTTATACCCAGGGGATGCTGGGGCCAACGTCCTGACTTTC | CASSLYPGDAGANVLTF
TRBJ2-2 | NA | NA | TRBV14 | TGTGCCAGCTCCCCATTTGAAGGGGACGGCACCGGGGAGCTGTTTTTT | CASSPFEGDGTGELFF
TRBJ1-1 | few | TRBD1 | TRBV10-2 | TGCGCCAGCAGAACGCCAGGGGGTGAAGCTTTCTTT | CASRTPGGEAFF
TRBJ2-3 | NA | NA | TRBV20-1 | TGCAGTTGCAACGGGGCGATGGGCACAGATACGCAGTATTTT | CSCNGAMGTDTQYF
TRBJ1-2 | few | NA | TRBV28 | TGTGCCAGCAGACCCGTGAACGACTATGGCTACACCTTC | CASRPVNDYGYTF
TRBJ2-1 | NA | NA | TRBV27 | TGTGCCAGCAGTTTGGGCCAGCGGGCCTACAATGAGCAGTTCTTC | CASSLGQRAYNEQFF
TRBJ2-2 | many | TRBD2 | TRBV7-8 | TGTGCCAGCAGCTCCGAGCGGGGGGGCTGGTTGAACACCGGGGAGCTGTTTTTT | CASSSERGGWLNTGELFF
TRBJ1-4 | few | NA | TRBV20-1 | TGCAGTGCTCCAACGGAGGGTGAAAAACTGTTTTTT | CSAPTEGEKLFF
TRBJ1-1 | few | NA | TRBV15 | TGTGCCACCAGCTGGGGAAATGAAGCTTTCTTT | CATSWGNEAFF
TRBJ2-5 | NA | NA | TRBV12-3/TRBV12-4 | TGTGCCAGCAGCCACAGTTGGAGCCAAGAGACCCAGTACTTC | CASSHSWSQETQYF
TRBJ2-1 | many | NA | TRBV6-5 | TGTGCCAGCAGTTACTTGCGGACTTCCGACTACAATGAGCAGTTCTTC | CASSYLRTSDYNEQFF
TRBJ2-1 | few | TRBD2 | TRBV14 | TGTGCCAGCAGCCGAGTTTGGGGCGGGAGCTCCTACAATGAGCAGTTCTTC | CASSRVWGGSSYNEQFF
TRBJ1-1 | many | NA | TRBV7-9 | TGTGCCAGCAGCCAGCTAAGGACAGCCTTACCAGCTTTCTTT | CASSQLRTALPAFF
TRBJ1-6 | NA | TRBD1 | TRBV6-5 | TGTGCCAGCAGTACGATCCAACAGGGGTGGGTTTCACCCCTCCACTTT | CASSTIQQGWVSPLHF
TRBJ2-3 | many | NA | TRBV7-9 | TGTGCCAGCACCCTTGGAGGGGGAGAGGCAGATACGCAGTATTTT | CASTLGGGEADTQYF
TRBJ2-1 | many | NA | TRBV6-2/TRBV6-3 | TGTGCCAGCAGTTACTCGGATGAGCAGTTCTTC | CASSYSDEQFF
TRBJ2-7 | NA | NA | TRBV2 | TGTGCCAGCAGTGGTAGGGGTTACGAGCAGTACTTC | CASSGRGYEQYF
TRBJ2-2 | few | NA | TRBV7-4 | TGTGCCAGCATCACCAAGCAGGGCCCGAACACCGGGGAGCTGTTTTTT | CASITKQGPNTGELFF
TRBJ2-7 | many | NA | TRBV12-3/TRBV12-4 | TGTGCCAGCAGTGGAGCAGGGGTCTCCTACGAGCAGTACTTC | CASSGAGVSYEQYF
TRBJ2-1 | NA | NA | TRBV2 | TGTGCCCTTGCATCTTCCCCGAGCTCCTACAATGAGCAGTTCTTC | CALASSPSSYNEQFF
TRBJ2-1 | few | NA | TRBV27 | TGTGCCAGCAGCGTAGCTGCCGAGCAGTTCTTC | CASSVAAEQFF
TRBJ2-1 | many | NA | TRBV24-1 | TGTGCCACCAGTGACGTTCGGGGCAGTGATGTACGTGAGCAGTTCTTC | CATSDVRGSDVREQFF
TRBJ2-1 | many | TRBD2 | TRBV6-1 | TGTGCCAGCAGTGAATGGGACTATGGGAACTTCAATGAGCAGTTCTTC | CASSEWDYGNFNEQFF
TRBJ2-7 | NA | NA | TRBV10-1 | TGCGCCAGCAGTGAGTCGGATTTTTCCTACGAGCAGTACTTC | CASSESDFSYEQYF
TRBJ1-2 | many | NA | TRBV11-2 | TGTGCCAGCAGCCTTCTCACTCACAGGGTCGAAGAAGGATATGGCTACACCTTC | CASSLLTHRVEEGYGYTF
TRBJ1-3 | NA | NA | TRBV15 | TGTGCCACCAGCAGAGATTGGGACAACTCTGGAAACACCATATATTTT | CATSRDWDNSGNTIYF
TRBJ1-2 | NA | NA | TRBV29-1 | TGCAGCGTCAAGGGGGAACGGATCTATGGCTACACCTTC | CSVKGERIYGYTF